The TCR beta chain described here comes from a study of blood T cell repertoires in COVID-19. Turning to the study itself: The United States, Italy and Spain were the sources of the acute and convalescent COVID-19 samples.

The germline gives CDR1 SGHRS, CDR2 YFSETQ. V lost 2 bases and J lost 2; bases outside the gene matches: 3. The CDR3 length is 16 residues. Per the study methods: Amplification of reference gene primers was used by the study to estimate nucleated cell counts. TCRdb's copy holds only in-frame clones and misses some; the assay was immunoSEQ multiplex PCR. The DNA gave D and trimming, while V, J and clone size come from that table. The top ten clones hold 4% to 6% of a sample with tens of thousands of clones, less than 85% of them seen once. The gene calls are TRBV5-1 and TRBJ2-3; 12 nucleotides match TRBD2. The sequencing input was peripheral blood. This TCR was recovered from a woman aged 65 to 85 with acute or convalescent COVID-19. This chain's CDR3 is CASSFTSGGPTDTQYF. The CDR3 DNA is TGCGCCAGCAGCTTTACTAGCGGGGGGCCCACAGATACGCAGTATTTT.